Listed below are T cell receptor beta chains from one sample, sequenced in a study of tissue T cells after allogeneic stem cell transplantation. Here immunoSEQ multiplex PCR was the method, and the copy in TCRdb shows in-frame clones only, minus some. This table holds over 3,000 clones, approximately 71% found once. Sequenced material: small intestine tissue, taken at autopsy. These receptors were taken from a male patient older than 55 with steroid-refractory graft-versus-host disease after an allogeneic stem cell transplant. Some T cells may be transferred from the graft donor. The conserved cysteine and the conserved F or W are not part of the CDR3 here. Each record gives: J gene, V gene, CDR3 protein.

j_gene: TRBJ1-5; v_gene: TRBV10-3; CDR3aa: AISQTGGGQPQH
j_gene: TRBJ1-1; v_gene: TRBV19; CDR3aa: ASGRDWGMVTF
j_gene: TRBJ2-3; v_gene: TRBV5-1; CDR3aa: ASKFSLYTDTQY
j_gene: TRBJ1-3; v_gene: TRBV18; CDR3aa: ASSPSASGAIY
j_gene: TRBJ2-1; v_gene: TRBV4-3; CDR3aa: ASSQAHSAAANNEQF
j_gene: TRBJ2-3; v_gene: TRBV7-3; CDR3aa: ASSLGLGDTQY
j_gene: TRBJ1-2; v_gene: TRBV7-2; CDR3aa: ASSLVGGTENYGYT
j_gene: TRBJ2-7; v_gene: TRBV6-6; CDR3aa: ASSPLGTGKDFKGGRGFYEQY
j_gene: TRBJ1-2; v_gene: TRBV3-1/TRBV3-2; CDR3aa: ASSPLPQGNGYT
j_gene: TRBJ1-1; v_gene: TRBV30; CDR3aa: AWSVPAGALNTEAF
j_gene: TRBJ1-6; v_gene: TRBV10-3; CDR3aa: AIGTGDSSPLH
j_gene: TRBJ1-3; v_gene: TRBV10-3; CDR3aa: AISQPGTNYGNTIY
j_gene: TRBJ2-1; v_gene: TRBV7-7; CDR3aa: ASSLNGGSSYNEQF
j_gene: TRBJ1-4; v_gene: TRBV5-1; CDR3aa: ASSSGQGGIGEKLF
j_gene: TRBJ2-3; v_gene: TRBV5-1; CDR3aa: ASSETSGGALDTDTQY
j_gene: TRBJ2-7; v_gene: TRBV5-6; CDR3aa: ASSLLSDRGNEQY
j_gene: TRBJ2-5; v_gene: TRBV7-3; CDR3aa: ASSRDPRETQY
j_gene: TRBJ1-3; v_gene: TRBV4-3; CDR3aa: ASSQDQSSGNTIY
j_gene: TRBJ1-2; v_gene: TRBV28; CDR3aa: ASSLGQYGYT
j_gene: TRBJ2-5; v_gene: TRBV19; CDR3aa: ASMASGGPGETQY
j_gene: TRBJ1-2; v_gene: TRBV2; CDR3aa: ASSPQGDNGYT
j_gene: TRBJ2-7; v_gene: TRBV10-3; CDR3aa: AISVGTTSYEQY
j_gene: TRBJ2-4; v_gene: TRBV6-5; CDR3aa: ASSYDQGGFDIQY
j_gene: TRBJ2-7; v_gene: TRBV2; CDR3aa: ASSVYGSSYEQY
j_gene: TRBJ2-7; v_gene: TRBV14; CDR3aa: ASGMALEQY
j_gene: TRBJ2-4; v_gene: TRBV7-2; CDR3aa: ASSLGGQTKNIQY
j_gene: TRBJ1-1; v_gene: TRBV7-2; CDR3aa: ASRGNRGNTEAF
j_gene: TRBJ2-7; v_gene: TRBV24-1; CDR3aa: ATSDRDYYEQY
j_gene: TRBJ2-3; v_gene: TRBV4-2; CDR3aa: ASSLPESTDTQY